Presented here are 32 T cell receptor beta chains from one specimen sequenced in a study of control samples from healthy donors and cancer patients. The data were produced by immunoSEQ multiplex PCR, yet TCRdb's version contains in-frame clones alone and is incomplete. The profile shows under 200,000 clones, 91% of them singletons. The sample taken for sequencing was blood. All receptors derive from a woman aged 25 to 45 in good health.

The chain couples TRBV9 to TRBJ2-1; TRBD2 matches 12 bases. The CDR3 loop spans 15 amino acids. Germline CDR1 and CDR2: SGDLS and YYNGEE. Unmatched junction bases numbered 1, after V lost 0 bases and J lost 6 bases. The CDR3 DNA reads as TGTGCCAGCAGCGTAGGACTAGCGGGAGTCAATGAGCAGTTCTTC. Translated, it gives CASSVGLAGVNEQFF.

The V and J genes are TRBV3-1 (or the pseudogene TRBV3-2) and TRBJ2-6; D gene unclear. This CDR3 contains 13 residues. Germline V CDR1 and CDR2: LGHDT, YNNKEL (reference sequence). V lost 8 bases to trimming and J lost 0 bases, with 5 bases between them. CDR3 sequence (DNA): TGTGCCAGCGGCTACTCTGGGGCCAACGTCCTGACTTTC. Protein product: CASGYSGANVLTF.

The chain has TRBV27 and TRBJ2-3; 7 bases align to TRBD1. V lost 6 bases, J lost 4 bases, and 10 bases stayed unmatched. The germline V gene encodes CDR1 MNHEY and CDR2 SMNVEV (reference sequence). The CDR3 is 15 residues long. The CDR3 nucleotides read TGTGCCAGCAGGAGATACAGGGGTTTTGCAGATACGCAGTATTTT. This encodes CASRRYRGFADTQYF.

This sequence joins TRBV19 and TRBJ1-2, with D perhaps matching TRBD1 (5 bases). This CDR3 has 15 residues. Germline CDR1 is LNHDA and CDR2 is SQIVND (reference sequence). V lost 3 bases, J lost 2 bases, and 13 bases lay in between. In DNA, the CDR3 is TGTGCCAGTAGTATGTCGGGGGGAGCGAACTATGGCTACACCTTC. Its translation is CASSMSGGANYGYTF. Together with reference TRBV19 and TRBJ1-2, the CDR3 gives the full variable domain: DGGITQSPKYLFRKEGQNVTLSCEQNLNHDAMYWYRQDPGQGLRLIYYSQIVNDFQKGDIAEGYSVSREKKESFPLTVTSAQKNPTAFYLCASSMSGGANYGYTFGSGTRLTVV.

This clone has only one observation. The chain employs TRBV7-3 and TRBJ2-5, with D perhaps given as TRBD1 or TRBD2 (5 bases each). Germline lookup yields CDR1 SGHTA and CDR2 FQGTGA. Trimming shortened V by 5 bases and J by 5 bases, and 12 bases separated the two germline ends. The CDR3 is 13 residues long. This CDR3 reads CASSADWGETQYF. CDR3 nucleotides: TGTGCCAGCAGCGCCGACTGGGGGGAGACCCAGTACTTC.

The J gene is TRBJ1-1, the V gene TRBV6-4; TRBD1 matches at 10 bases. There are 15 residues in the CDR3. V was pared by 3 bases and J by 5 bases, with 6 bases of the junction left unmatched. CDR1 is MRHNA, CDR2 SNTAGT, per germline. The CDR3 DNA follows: TGTGCCAGCAGTGAACGAGGGACAGGGGTAACTGAAGCTTTCTTT. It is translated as CASSERGTGVTEAFF.

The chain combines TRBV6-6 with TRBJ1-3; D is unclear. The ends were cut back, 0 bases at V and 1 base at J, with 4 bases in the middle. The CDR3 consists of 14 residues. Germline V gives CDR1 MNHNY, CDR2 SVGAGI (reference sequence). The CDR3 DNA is TGTGCCAGCAGTTACTCAGGGTCTGGAAACACCATATATTTT. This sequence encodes CASSYSGSGNTIYF.

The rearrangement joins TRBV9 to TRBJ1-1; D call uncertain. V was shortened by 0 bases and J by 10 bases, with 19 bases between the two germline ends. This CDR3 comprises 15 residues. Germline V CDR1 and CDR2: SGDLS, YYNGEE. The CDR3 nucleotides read TGTGCCAGCAGCGTAGGCGAGGGAGCGCGGGAGGTAGCTTTCTTT. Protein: CASSVGEGAREVAFF.

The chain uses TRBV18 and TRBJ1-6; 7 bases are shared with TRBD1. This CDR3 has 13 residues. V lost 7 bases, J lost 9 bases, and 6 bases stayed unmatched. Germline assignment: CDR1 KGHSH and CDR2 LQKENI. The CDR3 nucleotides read TGTGCCAGCTTAAGACAGGGCGGTTCACCCCTCCACTTT. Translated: CASLRQGGSPLHF.

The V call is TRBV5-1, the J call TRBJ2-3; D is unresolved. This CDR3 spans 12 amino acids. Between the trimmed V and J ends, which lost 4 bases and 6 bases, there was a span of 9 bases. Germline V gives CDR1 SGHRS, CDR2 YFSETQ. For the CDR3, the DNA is TGCGCCAGCAGCCTCTTGGGGGATACGCAGTATTTT. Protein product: CASSLLGDTQYF. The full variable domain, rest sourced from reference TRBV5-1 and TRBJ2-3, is KAGVTQTPRYLIKTRGQQVTLSCSPISGHRSVSWYQQTPGQGLQFLFEYFSETQRNKGNFPGRFSGRQFSNSRSEMNVSTLELGDSALYLCASSLLGDTQYFGPGTRLTVL.

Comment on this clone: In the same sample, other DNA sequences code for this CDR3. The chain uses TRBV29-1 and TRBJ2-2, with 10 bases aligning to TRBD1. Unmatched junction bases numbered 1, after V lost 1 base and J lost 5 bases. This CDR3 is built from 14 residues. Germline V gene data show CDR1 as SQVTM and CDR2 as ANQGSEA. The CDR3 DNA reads TGCAGCGTTGAAGGGACAGGGGGGACCGGGGAGCTGTTTTTT. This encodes CSVEGTGGTGELFF.

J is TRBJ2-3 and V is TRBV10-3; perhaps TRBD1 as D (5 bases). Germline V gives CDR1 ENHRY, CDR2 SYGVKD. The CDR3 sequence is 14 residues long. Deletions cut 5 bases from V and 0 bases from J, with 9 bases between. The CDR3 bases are TGTGCCATCAGTCAGGGAACTAGCACAGATACGCAGTATTTT. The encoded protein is CAISQGTSTDTQYF.

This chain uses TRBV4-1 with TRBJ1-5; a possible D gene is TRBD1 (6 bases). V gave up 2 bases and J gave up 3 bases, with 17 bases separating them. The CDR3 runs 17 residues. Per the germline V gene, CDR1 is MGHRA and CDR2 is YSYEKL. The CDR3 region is CASSQPQGNRANQPQHF. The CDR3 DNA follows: TGCGCCAGCAGCCAACCTCAGGGGAATAGAGCCAATCAGCCCCAGCATTTT.

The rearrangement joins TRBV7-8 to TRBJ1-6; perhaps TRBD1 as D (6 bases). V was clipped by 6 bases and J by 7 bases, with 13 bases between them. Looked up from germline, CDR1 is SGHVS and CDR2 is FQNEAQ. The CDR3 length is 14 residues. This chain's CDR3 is CASRGHLLNSPLHF. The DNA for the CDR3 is TGTGCCAGCAGGGGACATCTCCTAAATTCACCCCTCCACTTT. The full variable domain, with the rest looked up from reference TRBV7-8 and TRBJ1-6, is GAGVSQSPRYKVAKRGQDVALRCDPISGHVSLFWYQQALGQGPEFLTYFQNEAQLDKSGLPSDRFFAERPEGSVSTLKIQRTQQEDSAVYLCASRGHLLNSPLHFGNGTRLTVT.

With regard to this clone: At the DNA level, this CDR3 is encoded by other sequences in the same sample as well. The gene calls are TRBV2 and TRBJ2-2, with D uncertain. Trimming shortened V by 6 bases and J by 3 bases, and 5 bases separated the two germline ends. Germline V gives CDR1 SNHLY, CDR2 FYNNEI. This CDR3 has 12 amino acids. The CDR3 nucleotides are TGTGCCAGCAGACCACACACCGGGGAGCTGTTTTTT. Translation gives CASRPHTGELFF.

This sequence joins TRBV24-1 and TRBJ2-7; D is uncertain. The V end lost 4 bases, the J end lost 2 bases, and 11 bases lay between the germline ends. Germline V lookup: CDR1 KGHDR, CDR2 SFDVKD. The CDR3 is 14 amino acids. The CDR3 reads CATSERDATYEQYF. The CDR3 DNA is TGTGCCACCAGTGAACGTGACGCGACCTACGAGCAGTACTTC.

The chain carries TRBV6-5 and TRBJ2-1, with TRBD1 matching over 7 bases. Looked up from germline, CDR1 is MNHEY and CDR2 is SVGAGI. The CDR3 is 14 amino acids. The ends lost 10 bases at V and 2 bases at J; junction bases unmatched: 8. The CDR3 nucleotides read TGTGCCACGTCAGGGGGTTCACCCTACAATGAGCAGTTCTTC. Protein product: CATSGGSPYNEQFF.

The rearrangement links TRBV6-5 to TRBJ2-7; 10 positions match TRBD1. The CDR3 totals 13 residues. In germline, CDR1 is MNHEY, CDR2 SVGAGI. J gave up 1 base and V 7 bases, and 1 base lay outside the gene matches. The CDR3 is CASKGQGSYEQYF. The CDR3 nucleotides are TGTGCCAGCAAGGGACAGGGGTCCTACGAGCAGTACTTC.

The CDR3 region has the DNA TGTGCCAGCAGCTTGCGGACTAGCGGGGTGGGGGAGACCCAGTACTTC. This gives the protein CASSLRTSGVGETQYF. V gene TRBV9 combines with J gene TRBJ2-5; 12 bases align to TRBD2. This CDR3 spans 16 amino acids. Trimming removed 4 bases from V and 5 bases from J; junction bases left unmatched: 9. Germline V gives CDR1 SGDLS, CDR2 YYNGEE.

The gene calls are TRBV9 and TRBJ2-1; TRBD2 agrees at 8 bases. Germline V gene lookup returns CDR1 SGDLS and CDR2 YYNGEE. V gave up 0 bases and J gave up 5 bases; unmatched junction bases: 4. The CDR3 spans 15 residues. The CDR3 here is CASSVEIAGHNEQFF. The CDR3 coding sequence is TGTGCCAGCAGCGTAGAGATAGCGGGGCACAATGAGCAGTTCTTC. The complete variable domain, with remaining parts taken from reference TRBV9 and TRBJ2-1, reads DSGVTQTPKHLITATGQRVTLRCSPRSGDLSVYWYQQSLDQGLQFLIQYYNGEERAKGNILERFSAQQFPDLHSELNLSSLELGDSALYFCASSVEIAGHNEQFFGPGTRLTVL.

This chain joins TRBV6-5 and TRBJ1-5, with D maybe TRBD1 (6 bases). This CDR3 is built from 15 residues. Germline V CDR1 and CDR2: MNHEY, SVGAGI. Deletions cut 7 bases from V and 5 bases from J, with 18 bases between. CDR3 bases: TGTGCCAGCACCACGAAAGACAGGAGAGATCAGCCCCAGCATTTT. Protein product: CASTTKDRRDQPQHF.

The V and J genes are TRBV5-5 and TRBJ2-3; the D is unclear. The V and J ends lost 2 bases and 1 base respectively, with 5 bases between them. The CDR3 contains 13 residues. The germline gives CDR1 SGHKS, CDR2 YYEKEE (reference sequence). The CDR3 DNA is TGTGCCAGCAGCTTATGGGGCACAGATACGCAGTATTTT. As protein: CASSLWGTDTQYF.

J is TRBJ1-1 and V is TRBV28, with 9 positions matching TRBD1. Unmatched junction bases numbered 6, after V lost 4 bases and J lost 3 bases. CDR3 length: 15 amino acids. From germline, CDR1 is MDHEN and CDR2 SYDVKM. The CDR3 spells CASSSPGTGYTEAFF. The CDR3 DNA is TGTGCCAGCAGTTCCCCCGGGACAGGGTACACTGAAGCTTTCTTT.

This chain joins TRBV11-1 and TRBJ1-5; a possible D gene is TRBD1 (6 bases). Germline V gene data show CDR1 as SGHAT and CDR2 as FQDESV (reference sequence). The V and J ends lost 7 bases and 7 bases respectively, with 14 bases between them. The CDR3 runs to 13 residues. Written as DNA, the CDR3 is TGTGCCAGCAAACTAGGGGGGGAGCAGCCCCAGCATTTT. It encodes CASKLGGEQPQHF.

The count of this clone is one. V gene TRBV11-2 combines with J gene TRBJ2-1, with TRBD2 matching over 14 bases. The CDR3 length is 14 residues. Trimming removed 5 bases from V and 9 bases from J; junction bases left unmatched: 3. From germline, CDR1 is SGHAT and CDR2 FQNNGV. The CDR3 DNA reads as TGTGCCAGCAGCGCGGGACTAGCGGGGGCTGAGCAGTTCTTC. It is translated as CASSAGLAGAEQFF.

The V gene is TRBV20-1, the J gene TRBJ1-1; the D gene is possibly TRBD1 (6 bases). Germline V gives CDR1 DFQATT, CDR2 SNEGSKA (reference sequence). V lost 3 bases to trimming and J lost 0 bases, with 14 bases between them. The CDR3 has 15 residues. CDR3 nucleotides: TGCAGTGCTAGTCCCCGACAGGCCTTGAACACTGAAGCTTTCTTT. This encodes CSASPRQALNTEAFF.

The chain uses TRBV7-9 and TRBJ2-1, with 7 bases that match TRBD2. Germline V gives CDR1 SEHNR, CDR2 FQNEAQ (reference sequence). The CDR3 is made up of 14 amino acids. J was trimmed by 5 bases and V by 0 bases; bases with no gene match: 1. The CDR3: CASSLAGGNNEQFF. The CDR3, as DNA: TGTGCCAGCAGCTTAGCGGGGGGGAACAATGAGCAGTTCTTC.

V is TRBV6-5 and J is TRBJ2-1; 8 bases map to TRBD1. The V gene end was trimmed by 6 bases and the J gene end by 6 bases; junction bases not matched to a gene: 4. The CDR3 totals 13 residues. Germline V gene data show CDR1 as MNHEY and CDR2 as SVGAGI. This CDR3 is CASRSQGANEQFF. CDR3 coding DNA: TGTGCCAGCAGGTCGCAGGGGGCCAATGAGCAGTTCTTC.

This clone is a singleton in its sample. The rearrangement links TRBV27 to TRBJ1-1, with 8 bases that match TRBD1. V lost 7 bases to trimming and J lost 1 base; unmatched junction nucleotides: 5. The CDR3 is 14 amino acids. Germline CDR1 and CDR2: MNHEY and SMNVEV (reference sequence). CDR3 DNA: TGTGCCAGCAAGGACAGGGTCAGGAACACTGAAGCTTTCTTT. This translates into CASKDRVRNTEAFF.

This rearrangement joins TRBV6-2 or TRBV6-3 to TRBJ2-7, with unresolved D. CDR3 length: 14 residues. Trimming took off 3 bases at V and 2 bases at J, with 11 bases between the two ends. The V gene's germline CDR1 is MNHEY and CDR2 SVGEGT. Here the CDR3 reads CASSYLVGTYEQYF. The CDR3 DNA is TGTGCCAGCAGTTATCTCGTGGGGACCTACGAGCAGTACTTC.

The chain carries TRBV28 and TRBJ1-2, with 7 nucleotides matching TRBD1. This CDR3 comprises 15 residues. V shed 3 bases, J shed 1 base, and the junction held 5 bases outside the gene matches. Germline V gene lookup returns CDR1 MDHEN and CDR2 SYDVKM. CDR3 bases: TGTGCCAGCAGTTTCGGAGCAGGGGGTAACTATGGCTACACCTTC. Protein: CASSFGAGGNYGYTF.

The CDR3 sequence: CATSDTGTASGNTIYF. The DNA for the CDR3 is TGTGCCACCAGTGATACCGGGACAGCCTCTGGAAACACCATATATTTT. The V and J genes are TRBV24-1 and TRBJ1-3; 7 positions match TRBD1. Per germline, CDR1 KGHDR and CDR2 SFDVKD. The length of the CDR3 is 16 residues. Unmatched junction bases numbered 4, after V lost 3 bases and J lost 0 bases.